This section outlines one T cell receptor (beta chain) sequence together with its context. This entry comes from a study of T cell changes during pregnancy in multiple sclerosis. Germline V gives CDR1 GTSNPN, CDR2 SVGIG (reference sequence). The CDR3 spans 15 residues. With 2 bases clipped from V and 0 bases from J, the junction kept 3 bases outside the gene matches. Clones were read by immunoSEQ multiplex PCR, and TCRdb kept only the in-frame ones, dropping some. The sample contains more than 65,000 clones, roughly 90% of which appear only once. This clonotype was obtained from a female donor in good health, enrolled as a control in a pregnancy study. The chain joins TRBV30 to TRBJ1-4, with TRBD1 matching over 7 bases. Sequenced material: peripheral blood, taken after pregnancy. CDR3 coding DNA: TGTGCCTGGAGTTTCCAGGGGGCAACTAATGAAAAACTGTTTTTT. It yields the protein CAWSFQGATNEKLFF.